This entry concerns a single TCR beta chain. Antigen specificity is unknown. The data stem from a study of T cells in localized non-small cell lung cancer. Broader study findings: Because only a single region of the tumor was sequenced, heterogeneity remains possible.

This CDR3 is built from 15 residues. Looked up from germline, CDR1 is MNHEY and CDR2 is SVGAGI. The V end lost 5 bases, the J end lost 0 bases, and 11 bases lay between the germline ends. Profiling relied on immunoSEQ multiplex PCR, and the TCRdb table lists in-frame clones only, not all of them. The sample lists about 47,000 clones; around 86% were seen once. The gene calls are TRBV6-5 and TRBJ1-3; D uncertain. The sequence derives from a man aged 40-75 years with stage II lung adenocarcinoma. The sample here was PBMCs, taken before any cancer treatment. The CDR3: CASSPNAASGNTIYF. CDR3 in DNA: TGTGCCAGCAGTCCTAATGCAGCCTCTGGAAACACCATATATTTT.